This entry is about one T cell receptor beta chain. This clonotype was detected a few times. This clone's antigen is unknown. No base quality values were provided; no much bigger clone lies one nucleotide off. These data belong to a study of T-cell memory formation after mild COVID-19 (dated by TCRdb to the early 2020s). General notes on the study: Most TCR sequence clusters were specific to one of the two donors. T-cell clones expanding and contracting after mild COVID-19 in a couple of donors were tracked by longitudinal TCRalpha and TCRbeta repertoire sequencing. The cohort was made up of two young adult volunteers, one female and one male, who were previously healthy.

Instrument used: Illumina NovaSeq 6000. TCRalpha and TCRbeta cDNA libraries were built by 5'RACE with constant-segment primers, adding sample barcodes and unique molecular identifiers. RNA was extracted from every sample with Trizol reagent. Amplification of the libraries took two PCR steps, and the second step added a second sample barcode plus Illumina TruSeq adapters. Libraries were sequenced on an Illumina NovaSeq with 2 x 150 bp paired-end reads. Per the source publication's procedure: With migec v1.2.7, reads were demultiplexed and then collapsed into UMI-guided consensus sequences. Using mixcr v2.1.11, UMI consensuses were aligned to TRA and TRB V and J templates and then assembled into clonotypes. Expanded or contracted clonotypes were those called significant by both edgeR and NoisET, with noise models trained on biological replicates. edgeR calls used a false discovery rate-adjusted p below 0.01 and a log2 fold-change threshold of 1. As an exploratory analysis of dynamics, max-normalized trajectories of the 1000 most abundant clonotypes were examined with PCA combined with hierarchical clustering. Separately sequenced CD4+ and CD8+ repertoires were used to assign the CD4 or CD8 phenotype of responding clones. The raw public reads went through TCRdb reprocessing: fastp at Q25, MiXCR clone calling, in-frame beta chains kept. All rows with the same CDR3 protein become a single entry with the most common DNA and genes. TCRdb, not the original authors, processed these V and J calls. The sample profile shows a few hundred thousand distinct CDR3 sequences; approximately 7.6% of them were found once. The ten largest clones represent 22% of the sample.

CDR1 and CDR2, per the germline V gene, are SNHLY and FYNNEI. V is clipped by 10 bases and J by 4 bases, and the sequence between their germline boundaries is 12 bases long. From the cysteine up to the phenylalanine, the CDR3 has a length of 12 residues. Only the CDR3 part of the read is kept: 36 bases, read in frame from the first base. Ficoll-Paque density gradient centrifugation was the method used to isolate PBMCs. Broader findings and caveats from the paper: Clones contracting from day 15 to 85 had balanced CD4/CD8 phenotypes, while a second wave expanding from day 15 to 37 was biased towards CD4+. Whether the second-wave clones peaking on day 37 were SARS-CoV-2 specific was not confirmed. Some responding clones were found in pre-infection memory, which suggests that pre-existing cross-reactive memory T cells took part in the SARS-CoV-2 response. Contracting CD4+ clones appeared mostly in the CM and EM memory subsets, whereas CD8+ clones were enriched in EMRA. The study covered only a couple of mild cases, and larger cohorts including severe cases with pre-infection samples were considered necessary.

The chain is assembled from TRBV2 and TRBJ2-3; no D gene can be assigned with confidence. This clonotype was obtained from a man aged 18 to 30 who had mild COVID-19 (a few samples of this study predate the infection). The sample titles of this study are shuffled in the database, so cell type and time point are left out; the donor was told from shared clones. The material sequenced was PBMCs or a T cell subset sorted from them (not recorded which). The nucleotide sequence reads as follows: TGTGCCATCCACGCACGGTCAGATACGCAGTATTTT. Its protein is CAIHARSDTQYF.